These 8 T cell receptor beta chains came from one sample sequenced in a study of neurological immune-mediated disorders. TCRdb reanalysed the 5' RACE reads using MiXCR and keeps one entry per CDR3 protein. The sample yields about 70,000 distinct CDR3 sequences, roughly 4.4% seen once. Sequenced: PBMCs. The origin of the receptors is a woman aged 65 to 85 with multiple sclerosis.

There are many counts of this clonotype. This chain's CDR3 is CASSSGQTGRETQYF. CDR3 sequence (DNA): TGTGCCAGCAGCTCCGGTCAGACAGGGAGGGAGACCCAGTACTTC. The genes are TRBV7-2 and TRBJ2-5; weak D call: TRBD1 (7 bases). V lost 4 bases to trimming and J lost 5 bases, with 17 bases between them. The CDR3 sequence is 15 residues long. Looked up from germline, CDR1 is SGHTA and CDR2 is FQGNSA.

This clonotype has a count of ten or more. V and J are TRBV7-2 and TRBJ2-1; D gene uncertain. Germline V gene data show CDR1 as SGHTA and CDR2 as FQGNSA. The length of the CDR3 is 12 residues. V gave up 1 base and J gave up 9 bases, with 7 bases separating them. The CDR3 spells CASSLGLLEQFF. The CDR3 coding sequence is TGTGCCAGCAGCTTAGGCTTGCTTGAGCAGTTCTTC.

There are many counts of this clonotype. The chain has TRBV29-1 and TRBJ2-7; TRBD1 agrees at 9 bases. With 7 bases clipped from V and 5 bases from J, the junction kept 9 bases outside the gene matches. This CDR3 has 13 residues. Looked up from germline, CDR1 is SQVTM and CDR2 is ANQGSEA. CDR3 sequence reads: CSAGTGTGNEQYF. The CDR3 DNA reads TGCAGCGCTGGAACCGGGACAGGGAACGAGCAGTACTTC.

This clonotype was seen repeatedly, ten times or more. The chain employs TRBV7-7 and TRBJ2-2; D is ambiguous. Trimming took off 5 bases at V and 4 bases at J, with 14 bases between the two ends. From germline, CDR1 is SSHAT and CDR2 FNYEAQ (reference sequence). The CDR3 sequence is 15 residues long. CDR3 sequence reads: CASSPTQESTGELFF. CDR3 DNA sequence: TGTGCCAGCAGCCCGACCCAGGAGAGCACCGGGGAGCTGTTTTTT.

The table lists this clonotype with a few counts. The J gene is TRBJ1-1, the V gene TRBV27, with unresolved D. Germline V gene sequence: CDR1 MNHEY, CDR2 SMNVEV (reference sequence). This CDR3 comprises 15 residues. V was shortened by 6 bases and J by 6 bases, with 20 bases between the two germline ends. This CDR3 reads CASRADPTPWAEAFF. The CDR3 DNA reads as TGTGCCAGCAGGGCGGATCCTACCCCATGGGCTGAAGCTTTCTTT.

This clonotype occurred many times. This chain connects TRBV5-1 to TRBJ2-5, with TRBD2 matching over 13 bases. The CDR3 has 15 amino acids. The V gene's germline CDR1 is SGHRS and CDR2 YFSETQ. V dropped 4 bases and J dropped 5; count of bases not matched to a gene: 5. CDR3 protein: CASSPTSGRAETQYF. The CDR3 DNA reads TGCGCCAGCAGCCCCACTAGCGGGAGGGCCGAGACCCAGTACTTC. Together with reference TRBV5-1 and TRBJ2-5, the CDR3 gives the full variable domain: KAGVTQTPRYLIKTRGQQVTLSCSPISGHRSVSWYQQTPGQGLQFLFEYFSETQRNKGNFPGRFSGRQFSNSRSEMNVSTLELGDSALYLCASSPTSGRAETQYFGPGTRLLVL.

This clonotype was recorded many times. The rearrangement joins TRBV11-2 to TRBJ2-7; the match to TRBD1 covers 7 bases. J was trimmed by 2 bases and V by 6 bases; bases with no gene match: 4. CDR1 is SGHAT and CDR2 is FQNNGV in the germline V gene. This CDR3 comprises 13 residues. In DNA form, the CDR3 reads TGTGCCAGCAGGCCGGGACAGACCTACGAGCAGTACTTC. Its translation: CASRPGQTYEQYF.

This clonotype has a count of ten or more. This chain connects TRBV29-1 to TRBJ2-3; 13 nucleotides match TRBD2. CDR3 length: 15 residues. The V gene end was trimmed by 4 bases and the J gene end by 4 bases; junction bases not matched to a gene: 5. The germline V gene encodes CDR1 SQVTM and CDR2 ANQGSEA. CDR3 residues: CSVVTSGRVSDTQYF. In nucleotides, the CDR3 is TGCAGCGTTGTTACTAGCGGGAGGGTCTCAGATACGCAGTATTTT.